Listed below are T cell receptor beta chains from one sample, sequenced in a study of T-cell memory formation after mild COVID-19. TCRdb reprocessed the 5' RACE reads via MiXCR and lists one record per CDR3 protein. The sample records about 110,000 distinct CDR3 sequences, about an eighth being singletons. The sequencing sample was made of PBMCs or a T cell subset sorted from them (not recorded which). These receptor sequences come from an adult woman who had mild COVID-19 (a few samples of this study predate the infection). Cell type and time point are not known. The CDR3 runs from the conserved cysteine through the conserved F or W. A D gene is named only where the DNA matches it firmly. Clone sizes are given selectively: once, few, many, or a class where the clone is expanded.

J gene: TRBJ2-7; D gene: TRBD2; V gene: TRBV11-2; clone size: few; CDR3 protein: CASSFVVREGSYEQYF; CDR3 DNA: TGTGCCAGCAGCTTCGTTGTACGGGAGGGCTCCTACGAGCAGTACTTC
J gene: TRBJ2-1; D gene: TRBD2; V gene: TRBV5-1; clone size: many; CDR3 protein: CASSSSGSNEQFF; CDR3 DNA: TGCGCCAGCAGCTCTAGCGGGAGTAATGAGCAGTTCTTC
J gene: TRBJ1-5; D gene: -; V gene: TRBV27; clone size: -; CDR3 protein: CASSSWGNQPQHF; CDR3 DNA: TGTGCCAGCAGTTCGTGGGGCAATCAGCCCCAGCATTTT
J gene: TRBJ2-2; D gene: -; V gene: TRBV3-1; clone size: few; CDR3 protein: CASSQPGSGELFF; CDR3 DNA: TGTGCCAGCAGCCAGCCAGGGTCCGGGGAGCTGTTTTTT
J gene: TRBJ2-1; D gene: -; V gene: TRBV9; clone size: -; CDR3 protein: CASSPWGGAAYNEQFF; CDR3 DNA: TGTGCCAGCAGCCCTTGGGGGGGGGCCGCCTACAATGAGCAGTTCTTC
J gene: TRBJ1-1; D gene: -; V gene: TRBV29-1; clone size: few; CDR3 protein: CSVPRGGKAFF; CDR3 DNA: TGCAGCGTTCCTAGGGGAGGGAAAGCTTTCTTT
J gene: TRBJ1-4; D gene: -; V gene: TRBV5-1; clone size: -; CDR3 protein: CASSLVWSGNEKLFF; CDR3 DNA: TGCGCCAGCAGCTTGGTTTGGTCGGGGAATGAAAAACTGTTTTTT
J gene: TRBJ2-5; D gene: -; V gene: TRBV6-2/TRBV6-3; clone size: -; CDR3 protein: CASSSGVEETQYF; CDR3 DNA: TGTGCCAGCAGTTCCGGAGTCGAAGAGACCCAGTACTTC
J gene: TRBJ2-3; D gene: -; V gene: TRBV11-2; clone size: few; CDR3 protein: CASSHIPPDTQYF; CDR3 DNA: TGTGCCAGCAGCCACATACCACCAGATACGCAGTATTTT
J gene: TRBJ2-3; D gene: TRBD2; V gene: TRBV7-3; clone size: -; CDR3 protein: CASSSIAGGTDTQYF; CDR3 DNA: TGTGCCAGCAGCTCTATAGCGGGAGGCACAGATACGCAGTATTTT
J gene: TRBJ1-1; D gene: -; V gene: TRBV12-3/TRBV12-4; clone size: -; CDR3 protein: CASIEGTWGTEAFF; CDR3 DNA: TGTGCCAGCATCGAGGGGACTTGGGGCACTGAAGCTTTCTTT
J gene: TRBJ1-2; D gene: -; V gene: TRBV12-3/TRBV12-4; clone size: -; CDR3 protein: CASSPGGQGFYGYTF; CDR3 DNA: TGTGCCAGCAGTCCCGGCGGGCAGGGGTTCTATGGCTACACCTTC
J gene: TRBJ1-1; D gene: -; V gene: TRBV6-5; clone size: few; CDR3 protein: CASSEHATDTEAFF; CDR3 DNA: TGTGCCAGCAGTGAACATGCTACAGACACTGAAGCTTTCTTT
J gene: TRBJ2-7; D gene: TRBD2; V gene: TRBV7-8; clone size: few; CDR3 protein: CASSLLAGGSYEQYF; CDR3 DNA: TGTGCCAGCAGCTTGCTAGCGGGAGGTTCCTACGAGCAGTACTTC
J gene: TRBJ2-2; D gene: -; V gene: TRBV7-9; clone size: few; CDR3 protein: CASSFKPETGELFF; CDR3 DNA: TGTGCCAGCAGCTTTAAACCGGAGACCGGGGAGCTGTTTTTT
J gene: TRBJ2-2; D gene: TRBD1; V gene: TRBV29-1; clone size: few; CDR3 protein: CSAGTVNTGELFF; CDR3 DNA: TGCAGCGCCGGGACAGTTAACACCGGGGAGCTGTTTTTT
J gene: TRBJ1-6; D gene: TRBD1; V gene: TRBV4-1; clone size: few; CDR3 protein: CASSPRDSHNSPLHF; CDR3 DNA: TGCGCCAGCAGCCCCCGGGACAGTCATAATTCACCCCTCCACTTT
J gene: TRBJ2-3; D gene: TRBD1; V gene: TRBV6-6; clone size: -; CDR3 protein: CASSDRARRDTQYF; CDR3 DNA: TGTGCCAGCAGTGACAGGGCTAGACGGGATACGCAGTATTTT
J gene: TRBJ2-1; D gene: -; V gene: TRBV6-2/TRBV6-3; clone size: few; CDR3 protein: CASSHGSNPDEQFF; CDR3 DNA: TGTGCCAGCAGCCACGGGTCGAACCCGGATGAGCAGTTCTTC
J gene: TRBJ2-3; D gene: TRBD2; V gene: TRBV7-9; clone size: few; CDR3 protein: CASSPPVGLADSTDTQYF; CDR3 DNA: TGTGCCAGCAGCCCCCCCGTTGGACTAGCGGATAGCACAGATACGCAGTATTTT
J gene: TRBJ2-7; D gene: -; V gene: TRBV9; clone size: few; CDR3 protein: CASSVSMTSYEQYF; CDR3 DNA: TGTGCCAGCAGCGTAAGCATGACCTCCTACGAGCAGTACTTC
J gene: TRBJ2-1; D gene: TRBD1; V gene: TRBV5-6; clone size: few; CDR3 protein: CASSSAGTGGKYNEQFF; CDR3 DNA: TGTGCCAGCAGCTCCGCAGGGACAGGGGGAAAATACAATGAGCAGTTCTTC
J gene: TRBJ1-4; D gene: TRBD1; V gene: TRBV7-6; clone size: -; CDR3 protein: CASSPGQGANEKLFF; CDR3 DNA: TGTGCCAGCAGCCCTGGACAGGGCGCTAATGAAAAACTGTTTTTT
J gene: TRBJ1-1; D gene: -; V gene: TRBV7-9; clone size: many; CDR3 protein: CASRTGQEAFF; CDR3 DNA: TGTGCCAGCAGAACAGGACAGGAAGCTTTCTTT
J gene: TRBJ2-6; D gene: TRBD1; V gene: TRBV24-1; clone size: few; CDR3 protein: CATSAWDSYSGANVLTF; CDR3 DNA: TGTGCCACCAGTGCCTGGGACAGCTACTCTGGGGCCAACGTCCTGACTTTC
J gene: TRBJ1-1; D gene: TRBD1; V gene: TRBV5-1; clone size: few; CDR3 protein: CASSVHRGMNTEAFF; CDR3 DNA: TGCGCCAGCAGCGTACACAGGGGAATGAACACTGAAGCTTTCTTT
J gene: TRBJ2-1; D gene: -; V gene: TRBV12-3/TRBV12-4; clone size: -; CDR3 protein: CASSLGNDAWGYNEQFF; CDR3 DNA: TGTGCCAGCAGTTTGGGCAACGACGCCTGGGGCTACAATGAGCAGTTCTTC
J gene: TRBJ2-3; D gene: -; V gene: TRBV29-1; clone size: many; CDR3 protein: CSVEAAGQLTDTQYF; CDR3 DNA: TGCAGCGTTGAAGCAGCGGGACAGTTAACAGATACGCAGTATTTT
J gene: TRBJ2-1; D gene: TRBD1; V gene: TRBV12-5; clone size: -; CDR3 protein: CASGSPGQGFYNEQFF; CDR3 DNA: TGTGCTAGTGGTTCCCCGGGACAGGGGTTCTACAATGAGCAGTTCTTC
J gene: TRBJ1-1; D gene: -; V gene: TRBV7-9; clone size: few; CDR3 protein: CASSWMNTEAFF; CDR3 DNA: TGTGCCAGCAGCTGGATGAACACTGAAGCTTTCTTT
J gene: TRBJ2-5; D gene: -; V gene: TRBV20-1; clone size: few; CDR3 protein: CSARGGLPGQTQYF; CDR3 DNA: TGCAGTGCTAGGGGAGGTTTGCCCGGGCAGACCCAGTACTTC
J gene: TRBJ2-5; D gene: -; V gene: TRBV12-3/TRBV12-4; clone size: few; CDR3 protein: CASSLMGDRETQYF; CDR3 DNA: TGTGCCAGCAGTTTAATGGGGGATCGAGAGACCCAGTACTTC
J gene: TRBJ2-5; D gene: -; V gene: TRBV7-9; clone size: few; CDR3 protein: CASSNLGDDQETQYF; CDR3 DNA: TGTGCCAGCAGCAACCTAGGGGACGACCAAGAGACCCAGTACTTC
J gene: TRBJ2-1; D gene: -; V gene: TRBV6-5; clone size: few; CDR3 protein: CASSYGEIYNEQFF; CDR3 DNA: TGTGCCAGCAGTTACGGAGAGATCTACAATGAGCAGTTCTTC
J gene: TRBJ2-3; D gene: -; V gene: TRBV6-5; clone size: -; CDR3 protein: CASSGSGYTDTQYF; CDR3 DNA: TGTGCCAGCAGTGGTAGCGGCTACACAGATACGCAGTATTTT
J gene: TRBJ2-2; D gene: -; V gene: TRBV14; clone size: few; CDR3 protein: CASSRLVLTGELFF; CDR3 DNA: TGTGCCAGCAGCCGACTAGTGCTCACCGGGGAGCTGTTTTTT
J gene: TRBJ2-5; D gene: TRBD2; V gene: TRBV12-3/TRBV12-4; clone size: few; CDR3 protein: CASSGPWANRLHGERGVRETQYF; CDR3 DNA: TGTGCCAGCAGTGGGCCCTGGGCGAACCGCCTTCATGGAGAGCGGGGGGTCCGAGAGACCCAGTACTTC
J gene: TRBJ1-2; D gene: -; V gene: TRBV5-1; clone size: few; CDR3 protein: CASSLVDPGQPYGYTF; CDR3 DNA: TGCGCCAGCAGCTTAGTAGATCCGGGACAACCCTATGGCTACACCTTC
J gene: TRBJ2-7; D gene: -; V gene: TRBV14; clone size: -; CDR3 protein: CASSLNLPWPPYEQYF; CDR3 DNA: TGTGCCAGCAGCCTAAACCTCCCTTGGCCCCCTTACGAGCAGTACTTC
J gene: TRBJ2-2; D gene: TRBD1; V gene: TRBV7-9; clone size: -; CDR3 protein: CASSFGQGWTGELFF; CDR3 DNA: TGTGCCAGCAGCTTCGGACAGGGATGGACCGGGGAGCTGTTTTTT
J gene: TRBJ2-7; D gene: TRBD1; V gene: TRBV5-1; clone size: few; CDR3 protein: CASSWDRVAYEQYF; CDR3 DNA: TGCGCCAGCAGCTGGGACAGGGTCGCCTACGAGCAGTACTTC
J gene: TRBJ2-1; D gene: TRBD2; V gene: TRBV7-9; clone size: few; CDR3 protein: CASSPSVSTSGSSYHEQFF; CDR3 DNA: TGTGCCAGCAGTCCCAGTGTGTCGACTAGCGGGAGTAGTTACCATGAGCAGTTCTTC
J gene: TRBJ2-7; D gene: TRBD2; V gene: TRBV27; clone size: few; CDR3 protein: CASSKGLAGLYEQYF; CDR3 DNA: TGTGCCAGCAGCAAGGGACTAGCGGGACTCTACGAGCAGTACTTC